Listed here are 9 T cell receptor beta chains from one sample, sequenced in a study of blood T cell repertoires in COVID-19. The table came from immunoSEQ multiplex PCR; TCRdb's copy has only in-frame clones and leaves some out. The sample shows roughly 250,000 clones, around nine tenths of them seen only once. Sequenced input: PBMCs or T cells enriched from blood (not recorded which). The receptors originated from a woman in her 50s who had recovered from COVID-19.

The chain couples TRBV12-5 to TRBJ2-5; D call uncertain. The germline V and J ends were trimmed by 0 bases and 1 base, with 15 bases remaining between them. CDR1 and CDR2 from the germline V gene are LGHNT and FRNRAP. This CDR3 has 17 residues. The CDR3 loop reads CASGLVGTTRSQETQYF. CDR3 DNA sequence: TGTGCTAGTGGTTTGGTAGGCACTACCCGTTCCCAAGAGACCCAGTACTTC. Looking up the rest from reference TRBV12-5 and TRBJ2-5 gives the full variable domain: DARVTQTPRHKVTEMGQEVTMRCQPILGHNTVFWYRQTMMQGLELLAYFRNRAPLDDSGMPKDRFSAEMPDATLATLKIQPSEPRDSAVYFCASGLVGTTRSQETQYFGPGTRLLVL.

This clone has a single count. The genes are TRBV2 and TRBJ1-4; 7 nucleotides match TRBD1. This CDR3 has 13 amino acids. CDR1 SNHLY and CDR2 FYNNEI come from the germline V gene. J was trimmed by 8 bases and V by 6 bases; bases with no gene match: 6. The CDR3 nucleotides are TGTGCCAGCAGCACAGGGGTAGGGGAAAAACTGTTTTTT. Translation gives CASSTGVGEKLFF.

The V and J genes are TRBV7-3 and TRBJ1-1; no reliable D call. The CDR3 has 14 amino acids. V was cut by 1 base and J by 3 bases, with 9 bases left in between. Germline V CDR1 and CDR2: SGHTA, FQGTGA. This CDR3 is CASSLNGRDTEAFF. The CDR3 DNA follows: TGTGCCAGCAGCTTAAATGGGAGGGACACTGAAGCTTTCTTT.

This chain uses TRBV24-1 with TRBJ2-3; 10 positions agree with TRBD2. The junction had 3 bases not matched to a gene; V was cut back by 3 bases and J by 1 base. Per the germline V gene, CDR1 is KGHDR and CDR2 is SFDVKD. This CDR3 is 16 amino acids long. The CDR3 loop reads CATSDQSGGGTDTQYF. CDR3 coding DNA: TGTGCCACCAGTGATCAAAGCGGGGGGGGCACAGATACGCAGTATTTT.

J is TRBJ2-1 and V is TRBV27, with D hard to call. The CDR3 is made up of 18 amino acids. Germline lookup yields CDR1 MNHEY and CDR2 SMNVEV (reference sequence). Trimming removed 3 bases from V and 0 bases from J, with 18 bases in between. The chain's CDR3 is CASSFGSVLSSSYNEQFF. Written as DNA, the CDR3 is TGTGCCAGCAGTTTCGGGTCCGTACTATCTAGCTCCTACAATGAGCAGTTCTTC.

The chain uses TRBV6-2 or TRBV6-3 and TRBJ2-7; D gene ambiguous. Trimming took 0 bases from V and 12 from J, leaving 12 bases between them. The CDR3 covers 12 residues. Germline-derived CDR1 and CDR2 are MNHEY and SVGEGT. The CDR3, as DNA: TGTGCCAGCAGTTACTCGAGTCCTACGCGGTACTTC. Residues: CASSYSSPTRYF.

This rearrangement joins TRBV10-3 to TRBJ2-7; 9 nucleotides agree with TRBD2. The CDR3 contains 14 residues. Losses at the gene ends were 2 bases for V and 4 bases for J; bases not matched to a gene: 3. CDR1 ENHRY and CDR2 SYGVKD come from the germline V gene. The CDR3 DNA sequence: TGTGCCATCAGTGAGAGTAGCGGGAGATACGAGCAGTACTTC. Residues: CAISESSGRYEQYF.

This chain connects TRBV28 to TRBJ2-7; TRBD1 is a possible D gene (5 bases). The CDR3 is made up of 13 amino acids. The germline CDR1 and CDR2 sequences are MDHEN and SYDVKM. V was cut by 3 bases and J by 0 bases, with 6 bases left in between. CDR3 nucleotide sequence: TGTGCCAGCAGTTTCCAGGGCTCCTACGAGCAGTACTTC. As protein: CASSFQGSYEQYF. Based on the CDR3 plus reference TRBV28 and TRBJ2-7, the full variable domain is DVKVTQSSRYLVKRTGEKVFLECVQDMDHENMFWYRQDPGLGLRLIYFSYDVKMKEKGDIPEGYSVSREKKERFSLILESASTNQTSMYLCASSFQGSYEQYFGPGTRLTVT.

The chain couples TRBV5-8 to TRBJ2-7; 7 bases agree with TRBD1. V lost 5 bases to trimming and J lost 5 bases; unmatched junction nucleotides: 10. CDR1 SGHTS and CDR2 YDEGEE come from the germline V gene. There are 14 residues in the CDR3. The CDR3 here is CASSLRGQRDEQYF. The CDR3 nucleotides are TGTGCCAGCAGTCTTAGGGGACAGCGAGACGAGCAGTACTTC.